The next 22 T cell receptor beta chains were all read from a single sample in a study of blood T cell repertoires in COVID-19. This table comes from immunoSEQ multiplex PCR, and its TCRdb copy is limited to in-frame clones, with some not included. The table lists about 220,000 clones, about 80% of them singletons. The material sequenced was PBMCs or T cells enriched from blood (not recorded which). Receptors originate from a man aged 40-55 years who had recovered from COVID-19.

The rearrangement links TRBV12-3 or TRBV12-4 to TRBJ1-5; D unclear. The V and J ends lost 5 bases and 3 bases respectively, with 8 bases between them. This CDR3 has 13 amino acids. DNA of the CDR3: TGTGCCAGCAGTCAATCATCCAATCAGCCCCAGCATTTT. Translated, it gives CASSQSSNQPQHF.

The chain is built from TRBV29-1 and TRBJ1-1, with 7 bases identical to TRBD1. Losses at the gene ends were 0 bases for V and 6 bases for J; bases not matched to a gene: 10. This CDR3 has 15 residues. CDR1 and CDR2 from the germline V gene are SQVTM and ANQGSEA. The CDR3 DNA follows: TGCAGCGTTGAAGACTCCGGGACAGCGTTCGCTGAAGCTTTCTTT. It codes for CSVEDSGTAFAEAFF.

This chain links TRBV19 with TRBJ1-3; D is possibly TRBD1 (5 bases). CDR1 is LNHDA, CDR2 SQIVND, per germline (reference sequence). V gave up 10 bases and J gave up 3 bases, with 22 bases separating them. This CDR3 is built from 16 residues. The CDR3 DNA is TGTGCCACCAGCAGGGTCCGTGGAAGTAGTGGAAACACCATATATTTT. Protein product: CATSRVRGSSGNTIYF.

The chain links TRBV4-1 to TRBJ2-1; 13 bases agree with TRBD2. This CDR3 is 15 amino acids long. Germline V CDR1 and CDR2: MGHRA, YSYEKL. V dropped 4 bases and J dropped 10; count of bases not matched to a gene: 7. CDR3 DNA sequence: TGCGCCAGCAGCCGAGGGACTAGCGGGACCTCAGAGCAGTTCTTC. It translates to CASSRGTSGTSEQFF.

This rearrangement joins TRBV2 to TRBJ2-4; D not resolved. The germline gives CDR1 SNHLY, CDR2 FYNNEI. The CDR3 consists of 12 residues. V dropped 2 bases and J dropped 8 bases, with 7 bases sitting between them. CDR3: CASSERAHIQYF. The CDR3 region has the DNA TGTGCCAGCAGTGAACGAGCGCACATTCAGTACTTC.

The chain employs TRBV18 and TRBJ2-7; TRBD1 is a possible D gene (7 bases). The germline V gene encodes CDR1 KGHSH and CDR2 LQKENI. The CDR3 has 16 residues. V gave up 2 bases and J gave up 2 bases, with 16 bases separating them. The CDR3 DNA reads TGTGCCAGCTCACCAAACCAGGGGGGTTCGACCTACGAGCAGTACTTC. As protein: CASSPNQGGSTYEQYF.

This sequence joins TRBV10-2 and TRBJ1-1, with TRBD1 as a possible D gene (5 bases). Germline V gene sequence: CDR1 WSHSY, CDR2 SAAADI. V was cut by 3 bases and J by 8 bases, with 10 bases left in between. The CDR3 has 12 amino acids. CDR3 nucleotides: TGCGCCAGCAGTGAAGGAGGGGCGGAAGCTTTCTTT. Protein: CASSEGGAEAFF.

V is TRBV10-3 and J is TRBJ1-1; D not resolved. Trimming took 0 bases from V and 7 from J, leaving 9 bases between them. Germline lookup yields CDR1 ENHRY and CDR2 SYGVKD. The CDR3 consists of 13 residues. The CDR3 region has the DNA TGTGCCATCAGTGAGTCGACGAGGGATGAAGCTTTCTTT. Its protein is CAISESTRDEAFF.

The rearrangement uses TRBV7-3 and TRBJ2-3; 9 nucleotides match TRBD1. J lost 5 bases, V lost 6 bases, and 6 bases had no gene match. Germline values: CDR1 SGHTA, CDR2 FQGTGA. The CDR3 spans 14 residues. The CDR3 region has the DNA TGTGCCAGCAGTTTCCGGGACAGGGAAGATACGCAGTATTTT. It yields the protein CASSFRDREDTQYF.

V and J are TRBV7-3 and TRBJ1-6, with no clear D. Between the trimmed V and J ends, which lost 6 bases and 5 bases, there was a span of 8 bases. The CDR3 loop spans 13 amino acids. Germline CDR1 SGHTA, CDR2 FQGTGA. This CDR3 is CASRAGNNSPLHF. CDR3 nucleotides: TGTGCCAGCAGGGCCGGGAATAATTCACCCCTCCACTTT. Using reference TRBV7-3 and TRBJ1-6 for the parts outside the CDR3, the full variable domain is GAGVSQTPSNKVTEKGKYVELRCDPISGHTALYWYRQSLGQGPEFLIYFQGTGAADDSGLPNDRFFAVRPEGSVSTLKIQRTERGDSAVYLCASRAGNNSPLHFGNGTRLTVT.

This CDR3 reads CASRGGQLQETQYF. CDR3 coding DNA: TGCGCCAGCAGAGGGGGACAGCTCCAAGAGACCCAGTACTTC. J is TRBJ2-5 and V is TRBV5-1; 7 bases align to TRBD1. Germline loops: CDR1 SGHRS, CDR2 YFSETQ. The CDR3 extends over 14 amino acids. V shed 5 bases and J 1 base; nucleotides not matched to a gene: 5.

The chain links TRBV7-3 to TRBJ2-2; a weak D match, TRBD2 (5 bases). This CDR3 spans 13 amino acids. V lost 2 bases and J lost 8, with 9 bases in between. From germline, CDR1 is SGHTA and CDR2 FQGTGA. CDR3 coding DNA: TGTGCCAGCAGCTTATCCAAGCGGGGGGAGCTGTTTTTT. As protein: CASSLSKRGELFF.

The chain employs TRBV12-3 or TRBV12-4 and TRBJ2-5, with no clear D. CDR3 length: 12 residues. Trimming removed 3 bases at V and 5 bases at J, with 7 bases between. The CDR3 region is CASSFFAETQYF. The CDR3 DNA follows: TGTGCCAGCAGTTTCTTCGCGGAGACCCAGTACTTC.

This chain joins TRBV7-2 and TRBJ2-3; no reliable D call. Looked up from germline, CDR1 is SGHTA and CDR2 is FQGNSA. Trimming left V 5 bases short and J 5 bases short, with 17 bases between. This CDR3 has 15 amino acids. The CDR3 sequence is CASSPLATPGDTQYF. CDR3 bases: TGTGCCAGCAGCCCCCTGGCGACCCCGGGAGATACGCAGTATTTT. Supplemented by reference TRBV7-2 and TRBJ2-3, the full variable domain reads GAGVSQSPSNKVTEKGKDVELRCDPISGHTALYWYRQSLGQGLEFLIYFQGNSAPDKSGLPSDRFSAERTGGSVSTLTIQRTQQEDSAVYLCASSPLATPGDTQYFGPGTRLTVL.

J is TRBJ2-1 and V is TRBV27, with D unclear. Germline V gene data show CDR1 as MNHEY and CDR2 as SMNVEV (reference sequence). The V end was cut by 5 bases, the J end by 6 bases, with 11 bases between. CDR3 length: 13 residues. The CDR3 nucleotides are TGTGCCAGCAGTCTCTCCCCCTTCAATGAGCAGTTCTTC. Its protein is CASSLSPFNEQFF.

A single count supports this clone. V gene TRBV18 combines with J gene TRBJ1-1; D unresolved. The CDR3 totals 13 residues. Germline V CDR1 and CDR2: KGHSH, LQKENI. V was trimmed by 3 bases and J by 3 bases, leaving 8 bases between them. This CDR3 reads CASSPLGDTEAFF. The CDR3 coding sequence is TGTGCCAGCTCACCTTTGGGAGACACTGAAGCTTTCTTT.

V gene TRBV10-2 combines with J gene TRBJ2-7; perhaps TRBD2 as D (6 bases). The CDR3 totals 12 residues. The ends were cut back, 8 bases at V and 7 bases at J, with 15 bases in the middle. Germline assignment: CDR1 WSHSY and CDR2 SAAADI. The CDR3 bases are TGCGCCAGCGGGACCGGGGGTCTGGAGCAGTACTTC. It translates to CASGTGGLEQYF.

The rearrangement joins TRBV6-5 to TRBJ1-2; unclear D gene. Trimming left V 7 bases short and J 3 bases short, with 9 bases between. CDR3 length equals 12 residues. Germline-derived CDR1 and CDR2 are MNHEY and SVGAGI. The CDR3 bases are TGTGCCAGCAAGGCGGAGGACTATGGCTACACCTTC. Protein: CASKAEDYGYTF.

This clone was seen more than once but under ten times. This chain connects TRBV2 to TRBJ1-5, with 11 positions matching TRBD1. Unmatched junction bases numbered 5, after V lost 8 bases and J lost 2 bases. This CDR3 has 15 residues. Germline CDR1 is SNHLY and CDR2 is FYNNEI. Here the CDR3 reads CASGQGASGNQPQHF. The CDR3 bases are TGTGCCAGCGGACAGGGGGCTTCAGGCAATCAGCCCCAGCATTTT.

The chain employs TRBV30 and TRBJ2-1, with a possible D match to TRBD1 (5 bases). Per germline, CDR1 GTSNPN and CDR2 SVGIG (reference sequence). The CDR3 sequence is 13 residues long. V lost 6 bases and J 5 bases, leaving 14 bases between the germline ends. The CDR3 loop is CACSWGRDNEQFF. Written as DNA, the CDR3 is TGTGCCTGTTCTTGGGGCCGCGACAATGAGCAGTTCTTC.

This clone has just one count. The CDR3 protein is CASSIGGPEAFF. CDR3 DNA: TGTGCCAGCAGCATCGGGGGACCTGAAGCTTTCTTT. The chain links TRBV7-9 to TRBJ1-1; D possibly corresponds to TRBD1 (5 bases). This CDR3 has 12 residues. The V gene's germline CDR1 is SEHNR and CDR2 FQNEAQ (reference sequence). V was shortened by 5 bases and J by 6 bases, with 10 bases between the two germline ends.

The chain combines TRBV7-9 with TRBJ1-1; D is unclear. Germline CDR1 SEHNR, CDR2 FQNEAQ (reference sequence). This CDR3 spans 14 amino acids. V was clipped by 5 bases and J by 5 bases, with 15 bases between them. The CDR3 here is CASSAGSGWTEAFF. The DNA of the CDR3 is TGTGCCAGCAGCGCCGGGTCGGGTTGGACTGAAGCTTTCTTT.